Each of the 8 T cell receptor beta chains below was sequenced from the same sample in a study of T cell responses to AZD1222 COVID-19 vaccine. TCRdb's table, derived via immunoSEQ multiplex PCR, lists solely in-frame clones and lacks some. Here the sample spans 95,000 or so clones, 80% to 95% being singletons. This material consisted of peripheral blood, taken 28 days after the second AZD1222 dose. All receptors derive from an adult who received the AZD1222 COVID-19 vaccine.

The chain uses TRBV28 and TRBJ2-3; no clear D. The CDR3 has 13 amino acids. Germline V lookup: CDR1 MDHEN, CDR2 SYDVKM. Deletions cut 6 bases from V and 0 bases from J, with 7 bases between. DNA of the CDR3: TGTGCCAGCAGCCCCTCAAGCACAGATACGCAGTATTTT. The encoded protein is CASSPSSTDTQYF.

The V gene is TRBV6-6, the J gene TRBJ1-2; 7 positions match TRBD1. The junction had 8 bases not matched to a gene; V was cut back by 5 bases and J by 8 bases. Germline assignment: CDR1 MNHNY and CDR2 SVGAGI (reference sequence). The length of the CDR3 is 13 residues. The CDR3: CASSSTGVRGYTF. The CDR3 DNA reads as TGTGCCAGCAGTAGTACAGGGGTGAGGGGCTACACCTTC.

The rearrangement joins TRBV18 to TRBJ2-5, with 9 bases aligning to TRBD1. Losses at the gene ends were 6 bases for V and 2 bases for J; bases not matched to a gene: 7. This CDR3 region has 15 residues. Germline CDR1 KGHSH, CDR2 LQKENI. CDR3 nucleotides: TGTGCCAGCTCCCTCGGGACAGGGCTGCAAGAGACCCAGTACTTC. Its translation is CASSLGTGLQETQYF. Full variable domain (remainder filled in from reference TRBV18 and TRBJ2-5): NAGVMQNPRHLVRRRGQEARLRCSPMKGHSHVYWYRQLPEEGLKFMVYLQKENIIDESGMPKERFSAEFPKEGPSILRIQQVVRGDSAAYFCASSLGTGLQETQYFGPGTRLLVL.

The chain is built from TRBV3-1 (or the pseudogene TRBV3-2) and TRBJ2-3; D gene unclear. The V gene's germline CDR1 is LGHDT and CDR2 YNNKEL (reference sequence). The CDR3 length is 16 residues. V dropped 0 bases and J dropped 2 bases, with 12 bases sitting between them. CDR3 nucleotides: TGTGCCAGCAGCCAAGAGCCTGGCCTGCTCACAGATACGCAGTATTTT. It yields the protein CASSQEPGLLTDTQYF.

The chain links TRBV18 to TRBJ1-4, with D perhaps TRBD1 (5 bases). The CDR3 loop spans 14 amino acids. The germline V and J ends were trimmed by 1 base and 8 bases, with 11 bases remaining between them. From germline, CDR1 is KGHSH and CDR2 LQKENI. As DNA, the CDR3 is TGTGCCAGCTCACCACAAGGGGCTGAAGAAAAACTGTTTTTT. It translates to CASSPQGAEEKLFF.

This sequence joins TRBV28 and TRBJ2-7; D gene ambiguous. Trimming stripped 3 bases from V and 3 bases from J, with 6 bases between. CDR1 and CDR2 from the germline V gene are MDHEN and SYDVKM. CDR3 size: 12 residues. The CDR3 nucleotides read TGTGCCAGCAGTTTGGGGAACTACGAGCAGTACTTC. Its translation is CASSLGNYEQYF. Drawing the rest from reference TRBV28 and TRBJ2-7, the complete variable domain is DVKVTQSSRYLVKRTGEKVFLECVQDMDHENMFWYRQDPGLGLRLIYFSYDVKMKEKGDIPEGYSVSREKKERFSLILESASTNQTSMYLCASSLGNYEQYFGPGTRLTVT.

The chain employs TRBV5-1 and TRBJ2-3; D gene unclear. Per the germline V gene, CDR1 is SGHRS and CDR2 is YFSETQ. Trimming took 5 bases from V and 3 from J, leaving 7 bases between them. The CDR3 sequence is 12 residues long. In DNA, the CDR3 is TGCGCCAGCAGAGATTATACAGATACGCAGTATTTT. It translates to CASRDYTDTQYF.

The chain is built from TRBV2 and TRBJ2-7; TRBD1 aligns across 7 bases. The junction had 6 bases not matched to a gene; V was cut back by 3 bases and J by 1 base. Germline CDR1 reads SNHLY; CDR2 reads FYNNEI. There are 15 residues in the CDR3. Here the CDR3 reads CASSDWAGGSYEQYF. CDR3 DNA: TGTGCCAGCAGTGATTGGGCAGGGGGATCCTACGAGCAGTACTTC.